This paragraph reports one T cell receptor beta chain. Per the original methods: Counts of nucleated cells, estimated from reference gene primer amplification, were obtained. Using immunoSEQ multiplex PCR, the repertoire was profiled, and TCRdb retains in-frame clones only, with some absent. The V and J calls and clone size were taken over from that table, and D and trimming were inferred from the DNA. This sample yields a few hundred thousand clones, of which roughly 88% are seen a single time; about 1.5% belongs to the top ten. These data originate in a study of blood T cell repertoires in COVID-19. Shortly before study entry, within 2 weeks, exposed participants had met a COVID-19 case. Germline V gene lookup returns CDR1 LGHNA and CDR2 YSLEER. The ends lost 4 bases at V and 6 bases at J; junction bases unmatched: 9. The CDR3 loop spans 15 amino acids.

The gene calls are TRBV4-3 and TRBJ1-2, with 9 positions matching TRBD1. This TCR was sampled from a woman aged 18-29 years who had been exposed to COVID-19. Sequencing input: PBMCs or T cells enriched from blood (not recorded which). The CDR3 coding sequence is TGCGCCAGCAGCCCCTCCGGGACAGGGCTAGATGGCTACACCTTC. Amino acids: CASSPSGTGLDGYTF.